This T cell receptor beta chain was found in a study of spatial heterogeneity in lung cancer. In TCRdb, the 5' RACE reads were re-called with MiXCR into one record per CDR3 protein. Of thousands of distinct CDR3 sequences listed, about 24% were seen once; the top ten hold roughly 15%. The time point is: sample taken at primary tumor resection. No cell sorting; template was whole RNA from tumor, lung tissue or PBMC. Sequenced material: PBMCs, taken at surgery. The clonotype originates from a male donor with early-stage non-small cell lung cancer.

In DNA form, the CDR3 reads TGTGCCAGCAGCGCCGGGACTAGCGGAACCACAGATACGCAGTATTTT. This encodes CASSAGTSGTTDTQYF. This chain connects TRBV9 to TRBJ2-3, with 11 bases fitting TRBD2. This CDR3 is 16 amino acids long. Germline V CDR1 and CDR2: SGDLS, YYNGEE. J was trimmed by 2 bases and V by 3 bases; bases with no gene match: 5.